Listed here are 14 T cell receptor beta chains from one sample, sequenced in a study of cytomegalovirus exposure and HLA in healthy donors. Primers for the PCR totalled 60 Vbeta and 13 Jbeta. TCRdb's copy holds only in-frame clones and misses some; the assay was immunoSEQ multiplex PCR. The sample lists 150,000 to 170,000 clones, 75% occurring once. The sample comprised PBMCs. The origin of the receptors is a man aged 18 to 30 in good health and CMV-seronegative.

V usage is TRBV4-1 and J usage is TRBJ2-1; D possibly corresponds to TRBD2 (7 bases). The V end was cut by 4 bases, the J end by 7 bases, with 20 bases between. CDR3 length: 16 amino acids. Per the germline V gene, CDR1 is MGHRA and CDR2 is YSYEKL. The CDR3 protein is CASSPPARAGTNEQFF. The CDR3 DNA follows: TGCGCCAGCAGCCCCCCCGCGAGAGCGGGGACAAATGAGCAGTTCTTC.

V is TRBV19 and J is TRBJ1-2; no clear D gene. Trimming left V 5 bases short and J 5 bases short, with 18 bases between. The CDR3 is made up of 15 amino acids. Per the germline V gene, CDR1 is LNHDA and CDR2 is SQIVND (reference sequence). CDR3 coding DNA: TGTGCCAGTAGTCCGCCGGGTACTGCGCTTTATGGCTACACCTTC. It translates to CASSPPGTALYGYTF.

This chain connects TRBV27 to TRBJ2-7; D is undetermined. Deletions cut 5 bases from V and 2 bases from J, with 7 bases between. The germline gives CDR1 MNHEY, CDR2 SMNVEV (reference sequence). This CDR3 region has 12 residues. The CDR3 loop is CASSPGTYEQYF. The CDR3, as DNA: TGTGCCAGCAGTCCAGGCACCTACGAGCAGTACTTC.

The rearrangement joins TRBV27 to TRBJ2-4, with 7 bases identical to TRBD1. Germline assignment: CDR1 MNHEY and CDR2 SMNVEV (reference sequence). This CDR3 spans 14 amino acids. V was pared by 8 bases and J by 6 bases, with 10 bases of the junction left unmatched. The CDR3 loop is CASAERQGGNIQYF. For the CDR3, the DNA is TGTGCCAGCGCCGAGAGACAGGGTGGAAACATTCAGTACTTC.

The rearrangement joins TRBV19 to TRBJ2-6, with D maybe TRBD1 (6 bases). This CDR3 comprises 15 residues. With 7 bases removed from V and 0 bases from J, the gap between germline ends came to 10 bases. Germline V lookup: CDR1 LNHDA, CDR2 SQIVND (reference sequence). This CDR3 reads CASIATGSGANVLTF. The CDR3 bases are TGTGCCAGTATCGCGACAGGCTCTGGGGCCAACGTCCTGACTTTC.

The chain is built from TRBV5-4 and TRBJ1-4; TRBD1 matches 8 bases. Trimming removed 4 bases from V and 4 bases from J; junction bases left unmatched: 9. The CDR3 sequence is 16 residues long. CDR1 is SGHNT and CDR2 is YYREEE in the germline V gene (reference sequence). The CDR3 sequence: CASSAGTGGSNEKLFF. The CDR3 DNA reads TGTGCCAGCAGCGCCGGGACAGGTGGAAGTAATGAAAAACTGTTTTTT.

The sample holds a few counts of this clone. The sample has other DNA sequences that encode this CDR3 too. CDR3 in amino acids: CASSLVGGNEQFF. As DNA, the CDR3 is TGTGCCAGCAGCTTGGTCGGTGGCAATGAGCAGTTCTTC. The chain carries TRBV5-4 and TRBJ2-1; D uncertain. Germline CDR1 is SGHNT and CDR2 is YYREEE (reference sequence). The CDR3 contains 13 residues. The germline V and J ends were trimmed by 0 bases and 6 bases, with 7 bases remaining between them.

V and J are TRBV4-1 and TRBJ2-1; 7 nucleotides agree with TRBD2. Per germline, CDR1 MGHRA and CDR2 YSYEKL. The junction had 12 bases not matched to a gene; V was cut back by 0 bases and J by 7 bases. The length of the CDR3 is 17 residues. The CDR3 DNA sequence: TGCGCCAGCAGCCAAGATTCCGCGGGAGTGGGAAAAAATGAGCAGTTCTTC. Protein sequence: CASSQDSAGVGKNEQFF.

The genes are TRBV4-1 and TRBJ2-6; 7 bases agree with TRBD1. The CDR3 totals 19 residues. After removal of 2 bases from V and 2 bases from J, the junction contained 12 bases not matched to a gene. Germline V CDR1 and CDR2: MGHRA, YSYEKL. The CDR3 DNA follows: TGCGCCAGCAGCCAACCGACAGGGACACCCCTGGCTGGGGCCAACGTCCTGACTTTC. Encoded protein: CASSQPTGTPLAGANVLTF.

The rearrangement links TRBV10-2 to TRBJ1-2; 11 nucleotides agree with TRBD1. CDR3 length: 15 residues. Germline-derived CDR1 and CDR2 are WSHSY and SAAADI. J was trimmed by 5 bases and V by 2 bases; bases with no gene match: 4. This CDR3 is CASSETGTGGYGYTF. In DNA, the CDR3 is TGCGCCAGCAGTGAGACCGGGACAGGGGGTTATGGCTACACCTTC.

The V call is TRBV2, the J call TRBJ1-4, with unresolved D. Trimming cost V 3 bases and J 4 bases, with 9 bases left between them. The CDR3 is 14 residues long. Germline V gene sequence: CDR1 SNHLY, CDR2 FYNNEI. The DNA for the CDR3 is TGTGCCAGCAGTGATGGTCGGGGTAATGAAAAACTGTTTTTT. Its protein product is CASSDGRGNEKLFF.

The genes are TRBV6-6 and TRBJ2-3; 10 bases match TRBD1. This CDR3 region has 15 residues. Germline V lookup: CDR1 MNHNY, CDR2 SVGAGI (reference sequence). V lost 6 bases to trimming and J lost 2 bases; unmatched junction nucleotides: 5. The CDR3 region has the DNA TGTGCCAGCAGCGAGGGACAGGGGTACACAGATACGCAGTATTTT. Translating gives CASSEGQGYTDTQYF.

The gene calls are TRBV2 and TRBJ2-1, with 10 bases aligning to TRBD2. This CDR3 comprises 14 residues. The germline V gene encodes CDR1 SNHLY and CDR2 FYNNEI. The V segment lost 7 bases and the J segment 7 bases; nucleotides outside the gene matches: 7. The CDR3 loop is CASIREREGNEQFF. CDR3 sequence (DNA): TGTGCCAGCATAAGAGAGCGGGAGGGTAATGAGCAGTTCTTC.

This chain links TRBV28 with TRBJ2-3, with D unclear. The V end was cut by 8 bases, the J end by 2 bases, with 8 bases between. Germline V gives CDR1 MDHEN, CDR2 SYDVKM. The CDR3 is made up of 12 amino acids. The CDR3 bases are TGTGCCAGCCGAGACTTCACAGATACGCAGTATTTT. Its protein is CASRDFTDTQYF.